Detailed here is one T cell receptor (beta chain). This specimen comes from a study of blood T cells in healthy people across ages. Next came a second PCR, run for roughly 6 to 11 cycles, which used a sample-barcoded 5' primer along with a J-beta primer mix. Each cDNA molecule, via a template-switch adaptor with 12 random nucleotides, was tagged. TCRdb passed the 5' RACE reads through MiXCR, listing each CDR3 protein once. This table holds 1.5 million to 2 million distinct CDR3 sequences, 34% found once. The extraction recovered at least 5.5 micrograms of total RNA per sample. This CDR3 contains 12 residues. Per germline, CDR1 MNHEY and CDR2 SVGAGI. Between the trimmed V and J ends, which lost 11 bases and 2 bases, there was a span of 13 bases.

The source is a woman aged 25 to 39 in good health. Sequenced material: blood. V and J are TRBV6-5 and TRBJ2-7, with D uncertain. CDR3 region: CAVRNGPYEQYF. The DNA of the CDR3 is TGTGCCGTCCGTAACGGACCCTACGAGCAGTACTTC.